Presented here are 2 T cell receptor beta chains from one specimen sequenced in a study of memory CD4+ T cells and cytomegalovirus serostatus. Single viable CD3+CD4+CD8-CD45RO+ cells were sorted as the memory CD4+ T cells. Generated by immunoSEQ multiplex PCR, the TCRdb table keeps only in-frame clones and is missing some. In the table there are about 48,000 clones, roughly 73% of which are singletons. The material sequenced was memory CD4+ T cells from blood. The receptor source for this set is an adult in good health and CMV-seronegative.

The V and J genes are TRBV27 and TRBJ1-1; TRBD1 is a possible D gene (6 bases). The V gene's germline CDR1 is MNHEY and CDR2 SMNVEV (reference sequence). With 3 bases removed from V and 2 bases from J, the gap between germline ends came to 10 bases. The CDR3 is 14 amino acids. Here the CDR3 DNA reads TGTGCCAGCAGTTTGACAGGCTTCAACACTGAAGCTTTCTTT. Its translation: CASSLTGFNTEAFF.

V usage is TRBV6-6 and J usage is TRBJ2-3; weak D call: TRBD1 (7 bases). V was pared by 5 bases and J by 1 base, with 10 bases between. CDR1 and CDR2 from the germline V gene are MNHNY and SVGAGI (reference sequence). CDR3 length: 14 residues. Written as DNA, the CDR3 is TGTGCCAGCAGTCGCGGGACAGGCACAGATACGCAGTATTTT. Translation: CASSRGTGTDTQYF.